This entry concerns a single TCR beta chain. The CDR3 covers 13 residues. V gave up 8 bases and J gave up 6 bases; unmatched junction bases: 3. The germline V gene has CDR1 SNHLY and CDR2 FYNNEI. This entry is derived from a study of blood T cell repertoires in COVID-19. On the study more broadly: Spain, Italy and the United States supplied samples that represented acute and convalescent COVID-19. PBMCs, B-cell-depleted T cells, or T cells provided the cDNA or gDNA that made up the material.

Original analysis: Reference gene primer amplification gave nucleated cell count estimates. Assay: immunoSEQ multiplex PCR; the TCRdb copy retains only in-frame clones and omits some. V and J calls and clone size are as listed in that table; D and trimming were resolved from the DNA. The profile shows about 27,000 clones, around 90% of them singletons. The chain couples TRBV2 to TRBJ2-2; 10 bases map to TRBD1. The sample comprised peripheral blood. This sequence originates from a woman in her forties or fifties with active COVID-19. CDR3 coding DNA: TGTGCCAGCCGGGGACAGGGGTCCGGGGAGCTGTTTTTT. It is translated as CASRGQGSGELFF.